The 26 T cell receptor beta chains below all came from one sample that was sequenced in a study of blood T cell repertoires in COVID-19. The method was immunoSEQ multiplex PCR; TCRdb's version includes in-frame clones alone and lacks a portion of them. This table holds fewer than 250,000 clones, roughly 84% found once. Sequenced sample: PBMCs or T cells enriched from blood (not recorded which). These receptors were obtained from a young man in a cohort exposed to, infected with or recovered from COVID-19 (not recorded which).

The chain recombines TRBV27 with TRBJ2-1; 10 nucleotides line up with TRBD2. Trimming at V came to 2 bases and at J to 8 bases, leaving 12 bases not matched to a gene. CDR1 and CDR2 (germline): MNHEY, SMNVEV (reference sequence). The CDR3 consists of 17 residues. In DNA form, the CDR3 reads TGTGCCAGCAGTTTACCGCGGGGGACTAGCGTAGGCGATGAGCAGTTCTTC. Translated, it gives CASSLPRGTSVGDEQFF.

The V call is TRBV19, the J call TRBJ2-7; possibly TRBD1 for D (6 bases). Germline V lookup: CDR1 LNHDA, CDR2 SQIVND (reference sequence). This CDR3 is built from 14 residues. V lost 2 bases, J lost 4 bases, and 12 bases lay in between. CDR3 coding DNA: TGTGCCAGTAGTATAATCCCAGGGGAGTACGAGCAGTACTTC. Translating it yields CASSIIPGEYEQYF.

The V gene is TRBV28, the J gene TRBJ2-7; TRBD1 aligns across 8 bases. Looked up from germline, CDR1 is MDHEN and CDR2 is SYDVKM. The CDR3 runs to 15 residues. Trimming removed 1 base from V and 3 bases from J; junction bases left unmatched: 5. CDR3 DNA: TGTGCCAGCAGTTTATATGACAGGGGCCTCTACGAGCAGTACTTC. It specifies CASSLYDRGLYEQYF.

The V call is TRBV9, the J call TRBJ2-2; 9 nucleotides match TRBD1. With 2 bases clipped from V and 0 bases from J, the junction kept 11 bases outside the gene matches. CDR3 size: 19 residues. From germline, CDR1 is SGDLS and CDR2 YYNGEE. The CDR3 DNA sequence: TGTGCCAGCAGCGTCTGGGTTGGGGGACAGGGCTCGAACACCGGGGAGCTGTTTTTT. Its protein is CASSVWVGGQGSNTGELFF.

This CDR3 reads CASSVAGGSEAFF. The CDR3 DNA is TGTGCCAGCAGCGTCGCAGGGGGGAGTGAAGCTTTCTTT. The chain recombines TRBV11-3 with TRBJ1-1, with 7 bases identical to TRBD1. CDR3 length: 13 amino acids. V lost 5 bases and J lost 7; bases outside the gene matches: 7. Germline assignment: CDR1 SGHNT and CDR2 YENEEA.

The chain joins TRBV5-4 to TRBJ1-1, with D tentatively TRBD1 (5 bases). The germline V gene encodes CDR1 SGHNT and CDR2 YYREEE (reference sequence). The CDR3 spans 14 residues. V was shortened by 4 bases and J by 3 bases, with 13 bases between the two germline ends. CDR3 nucleotides: TGTGCCAGCAGCCCGGGACGGAGGGACACTGAAGCTTTCTTT. Its translation: CASSPGRRDTEAFF.

With respect to this clone: The germline gene is not matched at one end of the junction; a read error may be the cause. The gene calls are TRBV7-7 and TRBJ2-1; a possible D gene is TRBD2 (5 bases). The CDR3 consists of 16 residues. Germline-derived CDR1 and CDR2 are SSHAT and FNYEAQ (reference sequence). CDR3 protein: CASSLGGPRFPDEQFF. In DNA form, the CDR3 reads TGTGCTAGCAGCTTAGGAGGTCCTAGGTTTCCTGATGAGCAGTTCTTC.

J is TRBJ1-5 and V is TRBV6-2 or TRBV6-3; 7 nucleotides match TRBD1. Losses at the gene ends were 4 bases for V and 7 bases for J; bases not matched to a gene: 7. CDR3 length: 14 amino acids. Germline assignment: CDR1 MNHEY and CDR2 SVGEGT. The CDR3 DNA reads TGTGCCAGCAGTTCAACAGGGGCGGGACAGCCCCAGCATTTT. Its translation: CASSSTGAGQPQHF.

This chain connects TRBV5-1 to TRBJ2-3, with a weak D call TRBD2 (5 bases). V was shortened by 5 bases and J by 0 bases, with 10 bases between the two germline ends. The CDR3 is 14 amino acids. Germline V CDR1 and CDR2: SGHRS, YFSETQ. This CDR3 is CASRGDTSTDTQYF. DNA of the CDR3: TGCGCCAGCAGGGGAGATACTAGCACAGATACGCAGTATTTT.

V and J are TRBV9 and TRBJ1-2; D is unclear. The CDR3 runs to 13 residues. CDR1 is SGDLS and CDR2 is YYNGEE in the germline V gene. Trimming removed 0 bases at V and 4 bases at J, with 7 bases between. The CDR3 loop is CASSVAVSYGYTF. In DNA form, the CDR3 reads TGTGCCAGCAGCGTAGCCGTGAGCTATGGCTACACCTTC.

A single count supports this clone. The V call is TRBV19, the J call TRBJ1-2, with 8 nucleotides matching TRBD1. J gave up 5 bases and V 5 bases, and 4 bases lay outside the gene matches. The CDR3 runs to 13 residues. Germline V CDR1 and CDR2: LNHDA, SQIVND (reference sequence). The CDR3 reads CASSFRTGYGYTF. The CDR3 nucleotides are TGTGCCAGTAGTTTTCGGACAGGGTATGGCTACACCTTC.

The CDR3 coding sequence is TGTGCCAGCAGCGGGACAGTGAGCACCGGGGAGCTGTTTTTT. This translates into CASSGTVSTGELFF. The chain has TRBV9 and TRBJ2-2, with D perhaps matching TRBD1 (6 bases). V was shortened by 3 bases and J by 4 bases, with 10 bases between the two germline ends. The CDR3 extends over 14 amino acids. Germline lookup yields CDR1 SGDLS and CDR2 YYNGEE.

The rearrangement uses TRBV5-1 and TRBJ2-3, with 7 bases lining up with TRBD1. In germline, CDR1 is SGHRS, CDR2 YFSETQ. V trimming: 0 bases; J trimming: 4 bases; junction bases outside the gene matches: 5. This CDR3 is built from 15 residues. CDR3 sequence: CASSLETGASDTQYF. In nucleotides, the CDR3 is TGCGCCAGCAGCTTGGAAACAGGGGCCTCAGATACGCAGTATTTT.

CDR3 nucleotide sequence: TGTGCCAGCAGCTTAGACGGGACAGCTTTGAACACTGAAGCTTTCTTT. It translates to CASSLDGTALNTEAFF. The genes are TRBV7-9 and TRBJ1-1; TRBD1 matches at 7 bases. This CDR3 is built from 16 residues. J lost 0 bases, V lost 1 base, and 5 bases had no gene match. Germline values: CDR1 SEHNR, CDR2 FQNEAQ (reference sequence).

The chain combines TRBV20-1 with TRBJ1-2; TRBD1 might be the D (6 bases). Germline V gene lookup returns CDR1 DFQATT and CDR2 SNEGSKA (reference sequence). The CDR3 has 11 residues. Deletions cut 6 bases from V and 5 bases from J, with 10 bases between. The CDR3 coding sequence is TGCAGTGCCGTAACAGGGTATGGCTACACCTTC. This gives the protein CSAVTGYGYTF.

Comments on this clone: At one end, the junction sequence differs from germline, possibly due to a read error. The chain recombines TRBV20-1 with TRBJ2-7; D perhaps matches TRBD1 (6 bases). The CDR3 runs to 10 residues. Germline CDR1 DFQATT, CDR2 SNEGSKA (reference sequence). CDR3 region: CSAAGAPRGF. The CDR3 DNA reads TGCAGTGCGGCTGGGGCTCCCAGGGGCTTC.

The chain employs TRBV7-2 and TRBJ2-2; a weak D match, TRBD2 (6 bases). Trimming pared 3 bases from V and 7 bases from J, leaving 15 bases between. This CDR3 region has 15 residues. Germline V gene sequence: CDR1 SGHTA, CDR2 FQGNSA. CDR3 bases: TGTGCCAGCAGCTTGGTCGCGGGGTCGGGCGGGGAGCTGTTTTTT. This translates into CASSLVAGSGGELFF.

The genes are TRBV7-2 and TRBJ2-7, with D maybe TRBD1 (5 bases). CDR3 length equals 14 residues. Germline V gene lookup returns CDR1 SGHTA and CDR2 FQGNSA. Trimming cost V 1 base and J 2 bases, with 9 bases left between them. CDR3 sequence (DNA): TGTGCCAGCAGCTTAGGACAGCCCCCCTACGAGCAGTACTTC. It translates to CASSLGQPPYEQYF.

The chain joins TRBV28 to TRBJ2-7, with D tentatively TRBD2 (5 bases). The germline V and J ends were trimmed by 6 bases and 5 bases, with 14 bases remaining between them. Germline loops: CDR1 MDHEN, CDR2 SYDVKM. This CDR3 is 13 amino acids long. This chain's CDR3 is CASRTGSFNEQYF. The CDR3 bases are TGTGCCAGCAGGACGGGGAGCTTCAACGAGCAGTACTTC.

The J gene is TRBJ1-1, the V gene TRBV7-6, with TRBD1 as a possible D gene (6 bases). Germline lookup yields CDR1 SGHVS and CDR2 FNYEAQ. V was clipped by 3 bases and J by 4 bases, with 15 bases between them. This CDR3 is 15 amino acids long. The CDR3 sequence is CASSLNRVESTEAFF. The CDR3, as DNA: TGTGCCAGCAGCTTGAACAGGGTAGAGTCCACTGAAGCTTTCTTT.

This chain connects TRBV19 to TRBJ2-1; 12 positions match TRBD2. Germline V gene lookup returns CDR1 LNHDA and CDR2 SQIVND (reference sequence). The CDR3 is 18 amino acids. The junction had 17 bases not matched to a gene; V was cut back by 7 bases and J by 7 bases. This CDR3 reads CASKGLRASGRAGNEQFF. The CDR3 DNA reads TGTGCCAGTAAAGGTCTCCGTGCTAGCGGGAGGGCCGGGAATGAGCAGTTCTTC.

The chain employs TRBV11-3 and TRBJ2-1, with D tentatively TRBD2 (6 bases). The CDR3 is 14 amino acids. V gave up 2 bases and J gave up 9 bases, with 14 bases separating them. Germline V gene data show CDR1 as SGHNT and CDR2 as YENEEA. CDR3 sequence: CASSLLSGASEQFF. The CDR3 DNA reads as TGTGCCAGCAGCTTATTGTCGGGAGCGTCTGAGCAGTTCTTC.

This chain uses TRBV16 with TRBJ2-7, with 12 bases identical to TRBD2. The CDR3 totals 15 residues. The V gene end was trimmed by 2 bases and the J gene end by 3 bases; junction bases not matched to a gene: 2. CDR1 is KGHSY, CDR2 FQNENV, per germline. CDR3 sequence reads: CASSQGTSGLYEQYF. As DNA, the CDR3 is TGTGCCAGCAGCCAAGGGACTAGCGGGCTCTACGAGCAGTACTTC.

About this clone: An end of the junction differs from the germline gene, which may be a read error. The chain employs TRBV9 and TRBJ1-1; 9 bases match TRBD1. Per germline, CDR1 SGDLS and CDR2 YYNGEE. The CDR3 has 14 amino acids. The CDR3 bases are TGTGCCAGCAGCGTGGGGACAGGGAACGCTGAAGCTTTCTTT. It encodes CASSVGTGNAEAFF.

This clone was observed once. The gene calls are TRBV4-3 and TRBJ2-2, with 13 bases matching TRBD2. The CDR3 covers 20 residues. Germline assignment: CDR1 LGHNA and CDR2 YSLEER. J gave up 4 bases and V 0 bases, and 11 bases lay outside the gene matches. The CDR3 DNA reads as TGCGCCAGCAGCCAAGATCGCGAACTAGCGGGAGGGCCTGGCACCGGGGAGCTGTTTTTT. Translation: CASSQDRELAGGPGTGELFF.

CDR3: CASSRLQGLNTEAFF. The CDR3 DNA follows: TGTGCCAGCAGCCGTCTACAGGGTCTAAACACTGAAGCTTTCTTT. V and J are TRBV14 and TRBJ1-1; tentatively, D is TRBD1 (6 bases). Germline loops: CDR1 SGHDN, CDR2 FVKESK. The germline V and J ends were trimmed by 4 bases and 2 bases, with 14 bases remaining between them. CDR3 length: 15 amino acids.